A selection of T cell receptor beta chains follows, all from one sample in a study of Ad26.COV2.S vaccination and SARS-CoV-2 variants. The protocol was immunoSEQ multiplex PCR, while the TCRdb copy is restricted to in-frame clones and leaves out a portion. The data hold around 320,000 clones, with around nine tenths observed a single time. Sequences were derived from peripheral blood, sampled in a trial of Ad26.COV2.S vaccine versus placebo. The receptor source for this set is a person aged 18 to 59 who received the Ad26.COV2.S COVID-19 vaccine or a placebo. Both conserved end residues are trimmed from each CDR3.

v_gene: TRBV18; CDR3aa: ASSPTVSQLYNEQF
v_gene: TRBV21-1; CDR3aa: ASSATGNAEAF
v_gene: TRBV7-9; CDR3aa: ASSSYAGGYEQY
v_gene: TRBV6-5; CDR3aa: ASSRARREKLF
v_gene: TRBV7-3; CDR3aa: ASSSSGDNEQF
v_gene: TRBV3-1/TRBV3-2; CDR3aa: ASSQDPLSGATQY
v_gene: TRBV7-2; CDR3aa: ASSFGMGMGTSGNEQY
v_gene: TRBV4-3; CDR3aa: ASSPLGQGNTGELF
v_gene: TRBV27; CDR3aa: ASSFRGNNEQF
v_gene: TRBV7-9; CDR3aa: ASSLDRGRNSPLH
v_gene: TRBV5-1; CDR3aa: ASSLVPPGGLFSETQY
v_gene: TRBV9; CDR3aa: ASSVGSRYGYT
v_gene: TRBV5-6; CDR3aa: ASSYQGQAHSYNSPLH
v_gene: TRBV24-1; CDR3aa: ATSDHGVTGELF
v_gene: TRBV30; CDR3aa: AWSVGQGIYNEQF
v_gene: TRBV9; CDR3aa: ASSVARGGDTEAF
v_gene: TRBV7-8; CDR3aa: ASSLEAGSNEQF
v_gene: TRBV5-1; CDR3aa: ASSLSVNSGQETQY
v_gene: TRBV4-3; CDR3aa: ASSNYNYGYT
v_gene: TRBV7-3; CDR3aa: ASSQTSADTGELF
v_gene: TRBV7-2; CDR3aa: ASSPGTSGGRETQY
v_gene: TRBV6-1; CDR3aa: ASSEWGRYTEAF
v_gene: TRBV6-1; CDR3aa: ASSEVVTDYEQY
v_gene: TRBV25-1; CDR3aa: ASSETAGSYGYT
v_gene: TRBV18; CDR3aa: ASSRSTVIYEQY
v_gene: TRBV5-6; CDR3aa: ASTREGQGDGLEQY
v_gene: TRBV25-1; CDR3aa: ASSAGAGPRSYEQF
v_gene: TRBV6-5; CDR3aa: ASRRHRDEKLF
v_gene: TRBV7-8; CDR3aa: ASSPRGQGIYNSPLH
v_gene: TRBV30; CDR3aa: AWKGTSFDTQY
v_gene: TRBV6-5; CDR3aa: ASSITGVREKLF
v_gene: TRBV7-9; CDR3aa: ASGDSRKYGYT
v_gene: TRBV29-1; CDR3aa: SAGWAGTEAF
v_gene: TRBV5-1; CDR3aa: ASSSQTYEQY
v_gene: TRBV9; CDR3aa: ASSERQGTATNEKLF
v_gene: TRBV2; CDR3aa: ASSLAVGELF
v_gene: TRBV18; CDR3aa: ASSPAADMNTEAF
v_gene: TRBV29-1; CDR3aa: SVEDSLGDYGYT
v_gene: TRBV5-6; CDR3aa: ASSLNLFGGYT
v_gene: TRBV15; CDR3aa: ATSRAGPGLQETQY
v_gene: TRBV23-1; CDR3aa: ASSQSPITGGVWSNQPQH
v_gene: TRBV7-2; CDR3aa: ASSLTTSGDYEQY
v_gene: TRBV5-4; CDR3aa: ASSLEYEQY
v_gene: TRBV19; CDR3aa: ASSKTGFTEAF
v_gene: TRBV5-1; CDR3aa: ASSLGPGQGGMKTQY